Below, 22 T cell receptor beta chains from the same sample are listed, as sequenced in a study of blood T cell repertoires in COVID-19. The data were produced by immunoSEQ multiplex PCR, yet TCRdb's version contains in-frame clones alone and is incomplete. The sample lists some 99,000 clones, around 78% occurring once. The sample consisted of peripheral blood. Receptor source: a woman between 55 and 75 years old with acute or convalescent COVID-19.

The chain links TRBV18 to TRBJ1-2; a possible D gene is TRBD1 (6 bases). Germline loops: CDR1 KGHSH, CDR2 LQKENI. CDR3 length equals 15 residues. The V and J ends lost 0 bases and 7 bases respectively, with 15 bases between them. This CDR3 reads CASSPPIWTEFGYTF. The CDR3 nucleotides read TGTGCCAGCTCACCACCCATATGGACAGAGTTTGGCTACACCTTC.

V usage is TRBV2 and J usage is TRBJ2-4, with D unclear. V lost 0 bases and J 0 bases, leaving 15 bases between the germline ends. Per the germline V gene, CDR1 is SNHLY and CDR2 is FYNNEI. This CDR3 is built from 18 residues. CDR3 protein: CASSEARYADIAKNIQYF. The CDR3 nucleotides read TGTGCCAGCAGTGAAGCTAGATATGCAGACATAGCCAAAAACATTCAGTACTTC. The variable domain in full, completed from reference TRBV2 and TRBJ2-4, reads EPEVTQTPSHQVTQMGQEVILRCVPISNHLYFYWYRQILGQKVEFLVSFYNNEISEKSEIFDDQFSVERPDGSNFTLKIRSTKLEDSAMYFCASSEARYADIAKNIQYFGAGTRLSVL.

The chain employs TRBV10-3 and TRBJ1-1; the D gene is possibly TRBD1 (5 bases). Germline-derived CDR1 and CDR2 are ENHRY and SYGVKD. This CDR3 comprises 13 residues. With 11 bases removed from V and 0 bases from J, the gap between germline ends came to 13 bases. The CDR3 coding sequence is TGTGCCGTCGCCGGGGGGATGAACACTGAAGCTTTCTTT. It specifies CAVAGGMNTEAFF.

The chain has TRBV10-3 and TRBJ2-2; 8 bases map to TRBD1. The junction had 4 bases not matched to a gene; V was cut back by 10 bases and J by 6 bases. CDR3 size: 12 residues. The germline CDR1 and CDR2 sequences are ENHRY and SYGVKD. Here the CDR3 reads CATDRGSGELFF. The CDR3 nucleotides are TGTGCCACCGACAGGGGATCCGGGGAGCTGTTTTTT.

The V call is TRBV4-1, the J call TRBJ1-6, with 7 nucleotides matching TRBD1. This CDR3 contains 16 residues. From germline, CDR1 is MGHRA and CDR2 YSYEKL. V lost 4 bases to trimming and J lost 7 bases; unmatched junction nucleotides: 10. Written as DNA, the CDR3 is TGCGCCAGCAGCCCGACACAGGACAGGTGGAATTCACCCCTCCACTTT. This gives the protein CASSPTQDRWNSPLHF.

V is TRBV28 and J is TRBJ1-1; D is perhaps TRBD1 (6 bases). Trimming took off 7 bases at V and 6 bases at J, with 18 bases between the two ends. The CDR3 totals 14 residues. Looked up from germline, CDR1 is MDHEN and CDR2 is SYDVKM. The CDR3 sequence: CASTKQGGDAEAFF. Here the CDR3 DNA reads TGTGCCAGCACCAAACAGGGTGGGGACGCTGAAGCTTTCTTT.

The J gene is TRBJ2-1, the V gene TRBV7-8, with D possibly being TRBD2 (6 bases). CDR3 length: 13 residues. Germline loops: CDR1 SGHVS, CDR2 FQNEAQ. Trimming left V 7 bases short and J 4 bases short, with 11 bases between. The CDR3 here is CASIRDSYNEQFF. Here the CDR3 DNA reads TGTGCCAGCATACGGGACTCGTACAATGAGCAGTTCTTC. The whole variable domain, filled in from reference TRBV7-8 and TRBJ2-1, reads GAGVSQSPRYKVAKRGQDVALRCDPISGHVSLFWYQQALGQGPEFLTYFQNEAQLDKSGLPSDRFFAERPEGSVSTLKIQRTQQEDSAVYLCASIRDSYNEQFFGPGTRLTVL.

The rearrangement uses TRBV12-3 or TRBV12-4 and TRBJ1-1; 7 bases map to TRBD1. This CDR3 comprises 11 residues. V shed 6 bases, J shed 10 bases, and the junction held 5 bases outside the gene matches. The CDR3 sequence is CASSLGQPAFF. Written as DNA, the CDR3 is TGTGCCAGCAGCCTGGGACAGCCAGCTTTCTTT.

The chain couples TRBV10-3 to TRBJ1-4; 9 nucleotides line up with TRBD1. The germline V gene has CDR1 ENHRY and CDR2 SYGVKD. Losses at the gene ends were 4 bases for V and 8 bases for J; bases not matched to a gene: 5. The CDR3 contains 14 residues. The CDR3 sequence is CAISGTGEREKLFF. The DNA for the CDR3 is TGTGCCATCAGTGGGACAGGGGAGAGAGAAAAACTGTTTTTT.

This clone was recorded a few times. This sequence joins TRBV2 and TRBJ2-1, with 9 bases fitting TRBD2. This CDR3 comprises 15 residues. Looked up from germline, CDR1 is SNHLY and CDR2 is FYNNEI. V trimming: 5 bases; J trimming: 8 bases; junction bases outside the gene matches: 10. CDR3 amino acids: CASSYSGRAGDEQFF. DNA of the CDR3: TGTGCCAGCAGTTATAGCGGGAGAGCTGGCGATGAGCAGTTCTTC.

The genes are TRBV28 and TRBJ2-7; the match to TRBD1 covers 9 bases. The CDR3 runs to 16 residues. V was pared by 5 bases and J by 1 base, with 9 bases of the junction left unmatched. The germline V gene has CDR1 MDHEN and CDR2 SYDVKM. The CDR3 sequence: CASSGRGTGISYEQYF. CDR3 DNA: TGTGCCAGCAGTGGAAGGGGGACAGGGATATCCTACGAGCAGTACTTC.

This chain uses TRBV24-1 with TRBJ2-3; TRBD1 matches at 7 bases. J was trimmed by 5 bases and V by 11 bases; bases with no gene match: 12. Germline V gene data show CDR1 as KGHDR and CDR2 as SFDVKD. This CDR3 has 14 residues. CDR3 nucleotide sequence: TGTGCCATTTCCGAGGCAGGGGGAAGAGATACGCAGTATTTT. It translates to CAISEAGGRDTQYF.

The chain couples TRBV5-1 to TRBJ2-5, with D unresolved. The CDR3 loop spans 13 amino acids. Deletions cut 2 bases from V and 3 bases from J, with 8 bases between. Germline CDR1 reads SGHRS; CDR2 reads YFSETQ. The chain's CDR3 is CASSFGLEETQYF. The CDR3 region has the DNA TGCGCCAGCAGCTTCGGTCTAGAAGAGACCCAGTACTTC. The complete variable domain, with remaining parts taken from reference TRBV5-1 and TRBJ2-5, reads KAGVTQTPRYLIKTRGQQVTLSCSPISGHRSVSWYQQTPGQGLQFLFEYFSETQRNKGNFPGRFSGRQFSNSRSEMNVSTLELGDSALYLCASSFGLEETQYFGPGTRLLVL.

V and J are TRBV30 and TRBJ1-1; 7 bases fit TRBD1. Germline assignment: CDR1 GTSNPN and CDR2 SVGIG (reference sequence). V lost 2 bases and J lost 3; bases outside the gene matches: 6. This CDR3 is built from 14 residues. The CDR3 is CAWSISQGDTEAFF. DNA of the CDR3: TGTGCCTGGAGTATAAGCCAGGGGGACACTGAAGCTTTCTTT. Drawing the rest from reference TRBV30 and TRBJ1-1, the complete variable domain is SQTIHQWPATLVQPVGSPLSLECTVEGTSNPNLYWYRQAAGRGLQLLFYSVGIGQISSEVPQNLSASRPQDRQFILSSKKLLLSDSGFYLCAWSISQGDTEAFFGQGTRLTVV.

This chain connects TRBV28 to TRBJ1-5, with D maybe TRBD1 (6 bases). There are 13 residues in the CDR3. CDR1 and CDR2 (germline): MDHEN, SYDVKM. The V end was cut by 10 bases, the J end by 7 bases, with 17 bases between. CDR3 nucleotides: TGTGCCATTGTACAGGGAGAAGGACAGCCCCAGCATTTT. It specifies CAIVQGEGQPQHF.

This clone came up a few times. CDR3 amino acids: CASSPQRAGELGSTEAFF. Written as DNA, the CDR3 is TGTGCCAGCTCACCACAACGAGCAGGGGAGTTGGGGTCCACTGAAGCTTTCTTT. The chain employs TRBV18 and TRBJ1-1, with D perhaps TRBD1 (6 bases). CDR3 length: 18 amino acids. Trimming shortened V by 1 base and J by 4 bases, and 22 bases separated the two germline ends. Germline lookup yields CDR1 KGHSH and CDR2 LQKENI.

This clone turned up a few times. The chain has TRBV7-2 and TRBJ1-1; 8 nucleotides match TRBD1. The CDR3 is 14 residues long. CDR1 is SGHTA, CDR2 FQGNSA, per germline. J lost 3 bases, V lost 4 bases, and 4 bases had no gene match. The DNA for the CDR3 is TGTGCCAGCAGCTACGGACAGGGATACACTGAAGCTTTCTTT. It codes for CASSYGQGYTEAFF.

This chain joins TRBV6-5 and TRBJ1-2, with 7 bases lining up with TRBD1. The germline V gene has CDR1 MNHEY and CDR2 SVGAGI. This CDR3 contains 13 residues. V trimming: 8 bases; J trimming: 3 bases; junction bases outside the gene matches: 6. CDR3 nucleotide sequence: TGTGCCAGCCGCTCAGGGACAGACTATGGCTACACCTTC. Protein sequence: CASRSGTDYGYTF.

This clone was recorded a few times. Additional DNA sequences in this sample encode the identical CDR3. The J gene is TRBJ1-5, the V gene TRBV6-5; no clear D. The CDR3 spans 13 residues. Germline loops: CDR1 MNHEY, CDR2 SVGAGI. V was cut by 5 bases and J by 2 bases, with 7 bases left in between. CDR3 DNA sequence: TGTGCCAGCAGTCCCCGGGGCAATCAGCCCCAGCATTTT. Translating gives CASSPRGNQPQHF.

The chain uses TRBV5-1 and TRBJ2-5; the D gene is possibly TRBD1 (6 bases). V was clipped by 3 bases and J by 2 bases, with 11 bases between them. The germline V gene encodes CDR1 SGHRS and CDR2 YFSETQ. CDR3 length equals 14 residues. CDR3 protein: CASSSTTGQETQYF. The CDR3 DNA reads TGCGCCAGCAGCTCGACAACAGGGCAAGAGACCCAGTACTTC.

This chain joins TRBV29-1 and TRBJ1-2; D not resolved. Germline lookup yields CDR1 SQVTM and CDR2 ANQGSEA. The CDR3 spans 13 residues. The germline V and J ends were trimmed by 7 bases and 3 bases, with 15 bases remaining between them. The chain's CDR3 is CSDNEGMDYGYTF. The DNA of the CDR3 is TGCAGCGATAACGAGGGAATGGACTATGGCTACACCTTC.

The chain carries TRBV3-1 (or the pseudogene TRBV3-2) and TRBJ2-7; D gene uncertain. Trimming cost V 2 bases and J 3 bases, with 5 bases left between them. The germline gives CDR1 LGHDT, CDR2 YNNKEL (reference sequence). The CDR3 contains 12 residues. Here the CDR3 DNA reads TGTGCCAGCAGCCAATTTCTCTACGAGCAGTACTTC. Residues: CASSQFLYEQYF.